This record covers a single T cell receptor beta chain. Its specificity is not known. This entry is derived from a study of a mutant IDH1 vaccine in newly diagnosed glioma. At the level of the study: Vaccines were first given 4-6 weeks after radiotherapy alone, or with temozolomide cycles.

Assay: immunoSEQ multiplex PCR; the TCRdb copy retains only in-frame clones and omits some. Here the sample spans about 38,000 clones, 75% to 85% being singletons. Time point meaning: week 5, during vaccination. The investigators gave 300 ug of mutant IDH1 20-mer peptide in each vaccine dose, together with topical imiquimod. Germline V gives CDR1 SGHAT, CDR2 FQNNGV. The trim removed 1 base at V and 8 bases at J, leaving 12 bases unmatched. The CDR3 has 17 amino acids. The clonotype was recovered from a man aged 35 to 55 with glioma. This chain connects TRBV11-2 to TRBJ1-2; 11 positions match TRBD1. The starting material was PBMCs, obtained from a glioma patient whose treatment included an IDH1 peptide vaccine. This CDR3 is CASSLVTDRGLRRGYTF. CDR3 sequence (DNA): TGTGCCAGCAGCTTAGTGACGGACAGGGGGCTCAGGAGGGGCTACACCTTC.